These 16 T cell receptor beta chains were sequenced from one sample in a study of cytomegalovirus exposure and HLA in healthy donors. Researchers ran the PCR with 60 Vbeta and 13 Jbeta primers. Using immunoSEQ multiplex PCR, the repertoire was profiled, and TCRdb retains in-frame clones only, with some absent. This table has approximately 88,000 clones, under 65% appearing once. The sample taken for sequencing was PBMCs. The receptors stem from a man in his 60s in good health and CMV-seronegative.

Here the CDR3 reads CASSSLSAGGQGDTQYF. The CDR3 region has the DNA TGCGCCAGCAGCTCTTTGTCAGCGGGGGGGCAGGGAGATACGCAGTATTTT. The chain couples TRBV5-1 to TRBJ2-3; 10 nucleotides match TRBD2. The CDR3 runs to 17 residues. Germline CDR1 SGHRS, CDR2 YFSETQ. V was clipped by 3 bases and J by 5 bases; unmatched bases: 12.

The sample holds a few counts of this clone. The rearrangement uses TRBV5-6 and TRBJ1-2; possibly TRBD1 for D (6 bases). Per germline, CDR1 SGHDT and CDR2 YYEEEE. The CDR3 runs to 14 residues. Trimming pared 4 bases from V and 8 bases from J, leaving 18 bases between. Here the CDR3 reads CASSMRDTRSGYTF. For the CDR3, the DNA is TGTGCCAGCAGCATGAGGGACACAAGAAGCGGCTACACCTTC.

This clone has only a few counts. The V and J genes are TRBV7-7 and TRBJ2-1, with 7 positions matching TRBD2. This CDR3 comprises 15 residues. The junction had 8 bases not matched to a gene; V was cut back by 7 bases and J by 2 bases. Germline CDR1 reads SSHAT; CDR2 reads FNYEAQ (reference sequence). CDR3 region: CASTPGAGAYNEQFF. The CDR3 coding sequence is TGTGCCAGCACCCCAGGCGCGGGGGCCTACAATGAGCAGTTCTTC.

The chain uses TRBV30 and TRBJ1-2; no definite D call. This CDR3 spans 14 amino acids. CDR1 is GTSNPN and CDR2 is SVGIG in the germline V gene (reference sequence). Trimming stripped 3 bases from V and 4 bases from J, with 15 bases between. The CDR3 loop is CAWSLRRYSYGYTF. Written as DNA, the CDR3 is TGTGCCTGGAGCCTAAGGAGGTACTCCTATGGCTACACCTTC.

This clone was counted a few times. Here the CDR3 DNA reads TGCGCCAGCAGAAGGATGGACAGCGTGAGCGGGGAGCTGTTTTTT. It specifies CASRRMDSVSGELFF. The chain combines TRBV10-2 with TRBJ2-2, with D maybe TRBD1 (6 bases). The CDR3 sequence is 15 residues long. V dropped 6 bases and J dropped 7 bases, with 18 bases sitting between them. Germline assignment: CDR1 WSHSY and CDR2 SAAADI.

Only a few counts were recorded for this clone. The V call is TRBV19, the J call TRBJ1-2; 8 nucleotides agree with TRBD1. V lost 7 bases and J lost 5; bases outside the gene matches: 9. The CDR3 is 14 amino acids. CDR1 and CDR2 from the germline V gene are LNHDA and SQIVND (reference sequence). The CDR3: CASIIPGGTYGYTF. The CDR3 DNA reads as TGTGCCAGTATAATACCAGGGGGCACTTATGGCTACACCTTC. The entire variable domain, with the rest obtained from reference TRBV19 and TRBJ1-2, is as follows: DGGITQSPKYLFRKEGQNVTLSCEQNLNHDAMYWYRQDPGQGLRLIYYSQIVNDFQKGDIAEGYSVSREKKESFPLTVTSAQKNPTAFYLCASIIPGGTYGYTFGSGTRLTVV.

The chain joins TRBV20-1 to TRBJ1-2, with D perhaps matching TRBD1 (5 bases). The germline V gene has CDR1 DFQATT and CDR2 SNEGSKA (reference sequence). This CDR3 is 11 amino acids long. V gave up 4 bases and J gave up 6 bases, with 9 bases separating them. The CDR3 DNA sequence: TGCAGTGCTACGGGGGAGGATGGCTACACCTTC. Translated, it gives CSATGEDGYTF.

The chain links TRBV19 to TRBJ1-5; TRBD1 might be the D (6 bases). This CDR3 has 15 amino acids. CDR1 is LNHDA and CDR2 is SQIVND in the germline V gene (reference sequence). With 4 bases removed from V and 7 bases from J, the gap between germline ends came to 17 bases. CDR3 coding DNA: TGTGCCAGTAGTACCGGGACACAAAGGCAACAGCCCCAGCATTTT. It yields the protein CASSTGTQRQQPQHF. Looking up the rest from reference TRBV19 and TRBJ1-5 gives the full variable domain: DGGITQSPKYLFRKEGQNVTLSCEQNLNHDAMYWYRQDPGQGLRLIYYSQIVNDFQKGDIAEGYSVSREKKESFPLTVTSAQKNPTAFYLCASSTGTQRQQPQHFGDGTRLSIL.

The chain links TRBV9 to TRBJ1-4; D is unclear. The CDR3 spans 14 residues. The germline gives CDR1 SGDLS, CDR2 YYNGEE. V shed 3 bases and J shed 5 bases, with 11 bases lying between them. The CDR3 loop is CASSANTGNEKLFF. CDR3 coding DNA: TGTGCCAGCAGCGCCAACACGGGGAATGAAAAACTGTTTTTT.

V and J are TRBV10-3 and TRBJ1-1; the D gene is possibly TRBD1 (5 bases). The CDR3 is 13 residues long. Germline V gene sequence: CDR1 ENHRY, CDR2 SYGVKD. V was trimmed by 8 bases and J by 3 bases, leaving 13 bases between them. The CDR3 DNA follows: TGTGCCATCTCAGGGCCCCGGGACACTGAAGCTTTCTTT. Protein product: CAISGPRDTEAFF.

V usage is TRBV7-6 and J usage is TRBJ2-1, with TRBD2 matching 11 bases. CDR3 length: 18 amino acids. Germline-derived CDR1 and CDR2 are SGHVS and FNYEAQ. V was clipped by 3 bases and J by 6 bases; unmatched bases: 13. The CDR3, as DNA: TGTGCCAGCAGCTTTGTTTCTAGCGGGAGGAGGGTCGGCAATGAGCAGTTCTTC. Protein sequence: CASSFVSSGRRVGNEQFF.

This rearrangement joins TRBV9 to TRBJ1-1, with D unresolved. The germline gives CDR1 SGDLS, CDR2 YYNGEE. The V and J ends lost 0 bases and 1 base respectively, with 7 bases between them. The CDR3 is made up of 14 amino acids. CDR3 loop: CASSVDPQNTEAFF. The CDR3 region has the DNA TGTGCCAGCAGCGTAGATCCCCAGAACACTGAAGCTTTCTTT.

This clone was detected only a few times. The chain employs TRBV7-2 and TRBJ2-2; D is undetermined. The CDR3 covers 16 residues. Germline V CDR1 and CDR2: SGHTA, FQGNSA. V was shortened by 7 bases and J by 1 base, with 16 bases between the two germline ends. This CDR3 is CASTLGRRVNTGELFF. The CDR3 bases are TGTGCCAGCACCCTAGGCCGACGTGTGAACACCGGGGAGCTGTTTTTT.

The sample holds a few counts of this clone. V gene TRBV7-3 combines with J gene TRBJ2-6; 10 nucleotides line up with TRBD1. The CDR3 has 21 residues. Germline assignment: CDR1 SGHTA and CDR2 FQGTGA. Trimming removed 4 bases from V and 0 bases from J; junction bases left unmatched: 15. The CDR3 here is CASSSKGLGTGAASGANVLTF. The CDR3 DNA reads as TGTGCCAGCAGCTCTAAAGGCCTCGGGACAGGGGCCGCCTCTGGGGCCAACGTCCTGACTTTC. Looking up the rest from reference TRBV7-3 and TRBJ2-6 gives the full variable domain: GAGVSQTPSNKVTEKGKYVELRCDPISGHTALYWYRQSLGQGPEFLIYFQGTGAADDSGLPNDRFFAVRPEGSVSTLKIQRTERGDSAVYLCASSSKGLGTGAASGANVLTFGAGSRLTVL.

Here the CDR3 DNA reads TGTGCCAGCAGTCTTCGCTACGAGCAGTACTTC. This translates into CASSLRYEQYF. This chain links TRBV11-2 with TRBJ2-5; D is unresolved. The DNA end is more similar to TRBJ2-7, so the J call may be wrong. Germline loops: CDR1 SGHAT, CDR2 FQNNGV. This CDR3 has 11 residues.

There are a few counts of this clone. The chain joins TRBV5-1 to TRBJ1-2, with a possible D match to TRBD1 (5 bases). This CDR3 region has 17 residues. Germline-derived CDR1 and CDR2 are SGHRS and YFSETQ. With 3 bases removed from V and 4 bases from J, the gap between germline ends came to 22 bases. This CDR3 is CASSSTDSGGVGYGYTF. For the CDR3, the DNA is TGCGCCAGCAGCTCGACCGACTCCGGGGGGGTGGGCTATGGCTACACCTTC.